Below are 10 T cell receptor beta chains sequenced from a single sample in a study of blood T cell repertoires in COVID-19. Method: immunoSEQ multiplex PCR; TCRdb's copy keeps in-frame clones and lacks some. Of nearly 250,000 clones in the sample, 85% were seen once. The specimen was PBMCs or T cells enriched from blood (not recorded which). The receptors derive from a woman in her forties or fifties with acute COVID-19.

V and J are TRBV6-2 or TRBV6-3 and TRBJ1-2; 7 bases map to TRBD1. The CDR3 spans 15 residues. Germline-derived CDR1 and CDR2 are MNHEY and SVGEGT. V dropped 4 bases and J dropped 4; count of bases not matched to a gene: 9. This chain's CDR3 is CASSSGTAGTYGYTF. Written as DNA, the CDR3 is TGTGCCAGCAGTTCCGGGACAGCGGGCACCTATGGCTACACCTTC.

This clone has a handful of counts. This chain uses TRBV5-4 with TRBJ1-6; D call uncertain. The CDR3 length is 16 residues. Germline values: CDR1 SGHNT, CDR2 YYREEE (reference sequence). The ends were cut back, 4 bases at V and 5 bases at J, with 16 bases in the middle. CDR3 amino acids: CASSPSAGGNNSPLHF. In DNA, the CDR3 is TGTGCCAGCAGCCCGTCAGCAGGAGGGAATAATTCACCCCTCCACTTT.

This chain connects TRBV14 to TRBJ2-3; D might be TRBD1 (5 bases). The CDR3 contains 13 residues. Trimming removed 3 bases at V and 3 bases at J, with 7 bases between. Per the germline V gene, CDR1 is SGHDN and CDR2 is FVKESK. CDR3 residues: CASSHRDTDTQYF. The CDR3 coding sequence is TGTGCCAGCAGCCACAGGGATACAGATACGCAGTATTTT.

The rearrangement links TRBV9 to TRBJ1-6, with D unclear. Per the germline V gene, CDR1 is SGDLS and CDR2 is YYNGEE. The CDR3 is 15 residues long. V lost 6 bases, J lost 7 bases, and 17 bases lay in between. The DNA of the CDR3 is TGTGCCAGCACTAAAACCGCAGCGACCAATTCACCCCTCCACTTT. It specifies CASTKTAATNSPLHF.

This chain links TRBV7-9 with TRBJ1-5, with TRBD1 as a possible D gene (6 bases). The CDR3 contains 14 residues. Trimming took off 5 bases at V and 3 bases at J, with 11 bases between the two ends. Looked up from germline, CDR1 is SEHNR and CDR2 is FQNEAQ (reference sequence). CDR3 in DNA: TGTGCCAGCAGCGCCGACAGGTTCAATCAGCCCCAGCATTTT. This codes for CASSADRFNQPQHF.

The chain couples TRBV7-2 to TRBJ2-5; D not certain. Deletions cut 3 bases from V and 4 bases from J, with 18 bases between. Germline CDR1 SGHTA, CDR2 FQGNSA. There are 16 residues in the CDR3. The CDR3 DNA reads TGTGCCAGCAGCTTTGGCCCTCTCGCGGTATCAGAGACCCAGTACTTC. This translates into CASSFGPLAVSETQYF.

The chain is built from TRBV13 and TRBJ1-1; no clear D gene. Germline values: CDR1 PRHDT, CDR2 FYEKMQ (reference sequence). The CDR3 is made up of 15 amino acids. V lost 5 bases, J lost 2 bases, and 15 bases lay in between. The CDR3 coding sequence is TGTGCCAGCAGCACCAAGAGACAACGAAACACTGAAGCTTTCTTT. Translation gives CASSTKRQRNTEAFF.

The V and J genes are TRBV9 and TRBJ2-5, with TRBD1 identical over 9 bases. This CDR3 is built from 19 residues. Germline V CDR1 and CDR2: SGDLS, YYNGEE. The J segment lost 1 base and the V segment lost 0 bases, leaving 13 bases of the junction unmatched. The DNA for the CDR3 is TGTGCCAGCAGCGTAGGGGGACGGACAGGGGTTGGGGTCCAAGAGACCCAGTACTTC. The encoded protein is CASSVGGRTGVGVQETQYF.

The CDR3 nucleotides read TGTGCCAGCTCACAGGGGATCATGGGACAAATAGGCTATGGCTACACCTTC. Protein sequence: CASSQGIMGQIGYGYTF. The V call is TRBV18, the J call TRBJ1-2; weak D call: TRBD1 (6 bases). The CDR3 consists of 17 residues. V lost 4 bases and J lost 4, with 22 bases in between. Germline lookup yields CDR1 KGHSH and CDR2 LQKENI.

This rearrangement joins TRBV7-2 to TRBJ1-3; 9 nucleotides align to TRBD1. This CDR3 spans 16 amino acids. Germline lookup yields CDR1 SGHTA and CDR2 FQGNSA. Trimming cost V 3 bases and J 3 bases; bases outside gene matches: 6. The chain's CDR3 is CASSLGQGVGGNTIYF. The CDR3 DNA is TGTGCCAGCAGCTTGGGACAGGGAGTCGGTGGAAACACCATATATTTT.